This paragraph reports one T cell receptor beta chain. Assay used: immunoSEQ multiplex PCR; TCRdb lists only in-frame clones, some missing. The sample yields about 50,000 clones, about four fifths seen once. This sample is drawn from a study of PD-L1 blockade in urothelial cancer. CDR3 length: 13 amino acids. Trimming pared 3 bases from V and 2 bases from J, leaving 7 bases between. Germline CDR1 SGHAT, CDR2 FQNNGV. Regarding time point: peripheral blood 6 weeks after treatment start. The sequences come from PBMCs, collected around atezolizumab (anti-PD-L1) treatment. This clonotype was obtained from a man in his 70s with urothelial cancer. This rearrangement joins TRBV11-2 to TRBJ2-5, with D maybe TRBD1 (5 bases). Here the CDR3 DNA reads TGTGCCAGCAGCTTCAACAGGCAAGAGACCCAGTACTTC. Amino acids: CASSFNRQETQYF. Using reference TRBV11-2 and TRBJ2-5 for the parts outside the CDR3, the full variable domain is EAGVAQSPRYKIIEKRQSVAFWCNPISGHATLYWYQQILGQGPKLLIQFQNNGVVDDSQLPKDRFSAERLKGVDSTLKIQPAKLEDSAVYLCASSFNRQETQYFGPGTRLLVL.